The entry that follows covers one TCR beta chain sequence. Its target is unknown. This record belongs to a study of STAT5B mutations in CD4+ large granular lymphocyte leukemia. The CDR3 totals 11 residues. The germline CDR1 and CDR2 sequences are SGHNT and YYREEE (reference sequence). V shed 4 bases and J shed 5 bases, with 6 bases lying between them. The assay was run at survey level. Per the original methods: Productive clonotypes were detectable down to 2.59 x 10-5 frequency. Assay: immunoSEQ multiplex PCR; the TCRdb copy retains only in-frame clones and omits some. The V and J calls and clone size come from that table; D and trimming were worked out from the DNA. The table lists tens of thousands of clones, about 86% of them singletons. Overall study results and limits: Patient CD4-sorted repertoires stayed more clonal than healthy ones after leukemic-clone removal.

Sequenced sample: CD4+ T cells from blood buffy coats. The chain links TRBV5-4 to TRBJ2-5; D not resolved. The clonotype originates from a human donor in good health. The CDR3 region has the DNA TGTGCCAGCAGCAGCCGGGAGACCCAGTACTTC. Translation: CASSSRETQYF.